A single sample is the source of the 24 T cell receptor beta chains below, sequenced in a study of healthy donors' naive CD4 and CD8 T cells. TCR libraries were built from 450 to 650 ng of total RNA by linear amplification. Using its own MiXCR run on the reads, TCRdb lists one record per CDR3 protein. The table lists 150,000 to 200,000 distinct CDR3 sequences, about 76% of them singletons. Sequencing was done on a sample of naive CD4+ and CD8+ T cells sorted from blood, pooled from several donors. These receptors originate from a pool of human donors in good health; the sample pools cells from several healthy donors.

This clonotype came up once. The chain employs TRBV19 and TRBJ2-1; 10 positions match TRBD2. This CDR3 region has 15 residues. V gave up 1 base and J gave up 9 bases; unmatched junction bases: 6. Germline lookup yields CDR1 LNHDA and CDR2 SQIVND (reference sequence). Here the CDR3 reads CASSIVPSGSGEQFF. CDR3 coding DNA: TGTGCCAGTAGTATAGTACCTAGCGGGAGTGGTGAGCAGTTCTTC.

This clonotype was detected a few times. The chain is built from TRBV29-1 and TRBJ1-2; no firm D call. The CDR3 spans 16 residues. Germline lookup yields CDR1 SQVTM and CDR2 ANQGSEA. Trimming took off 0 bases at V and 4 bases at J, with 18 bases between the two ends. CDR3 DNA: TGCAGCGTTGAAGAGGCTAAGGCGGCAGGACCCTATGGCTACACCTTC. Amino acid sequence: CSVEEAKAAGPYGYTF.

This sequence joins TRBV29-1 and TRBJ2-5; D remains ambiguous. From germline, CDR1 is SQVTM and CDR2 ANQGSEA. The CDR3 sequence is 12 residues long. V lost 6 bases and J 6 bases, leaving 14 bases between the germline ends. The CDR3 nucleotides are TGCAGCGTCGTGATACTCCTGAAGACCCAGTACTTC. This sequence encodes CSVVILLKTQYF.

This clonotype has more than one count but fewer than ten. This sequence joins TRBV19 and TRBJ2-1; D gene uncertain. Looked up from germline, CDR1 is LNHDA and CDR2 is SQIVND (reference sequence). This CDR3 is 13 amino acids long. The germline V and J ends were trimmed by 4 bases and 10 bases, with 14 bases remaining between them. Here the CDR3 DNA reads TGTGCCAGTAGTAGTTTGATGCGAGCAGAGCAGTTCTTC. It specifies CASSSLMRAEQFF.

This chain joins TRBV6-2 or TRBV6-3 and TRBJ2-1; D not resolved. V was pared by 4 bases and J by 9 bases, with 22 bases between. Germline lookup yields CDR1 MNHEY and CDR2 SVGEGT. CDR3 length: 16 residues. The CDR3, as DNA: TGTGCCAGCAGTTTATCATGGGCTACCTCTTCGAGTGAGCAGTTCTTC. Protein sequence: CASSLSWATSSSEQFF.

This clonotype appeared a single time. J is TRBJ1-5 and V is TRBV20-1, with 8 bases matching TRBD1. Germline V gives CDR1 DFQATT, CDR2 SNEGSKA (reference sequence). V was pared by 3 bases and J by 1 base, with 5 bases of the junction left unmatched. The CDR3 covers 15 residues. The CDR3 region is CSASSTGESNQPQHF. The CDR3 DNA is TGCAGTGCTAGTTCGACAGGGGAGAGCAATCAGCCCCAGCATTTT.

The chain links TRBV19 to TRBJ1-5; the match to TRBD1 covers 8 bases. J gave up 2 bases and V 5 bases, and 5 bases lay outside the gene matches. The CDR3 loop spans 15 amino acids. Germline V gene lookup returns CDR1 LNHDA and CDR2 SQIVND (reference sequence). The CDR3 region is CASSRTGSGNQPQHF. The CDR3 DNA reads TGTGCCAGTAGTCGGACAGGGTCTGGCAATCAGCCCCAGCATTTT. Complete variable domain (other parts from reference TRBV19 and TRBJ1-5): DGGITQSPKYLFRKEGQNVTLSCEQNLNHDAMYWYRQDPGQGLRLIYYSQIVNDFQKGDIAEGYSVSREKKESFPLTVTSAQKNPTAFYLCASSRTGSGNQPQHFGDGTRLSIL.

V is TRBV30 and J is TRBJ2-1; D not resolved. Per the germline V gene, CDR1 is GTSNPN and CDR2 is SVGIG (reference sequence). V was trimmed by 4 bases and J by 8 bases, leaving 12 bases between them. There are 12 residues in the CDR3. CDR3: CAWNLAAHEQFF. CDR3 DNA sequence: TGTGCCTGGAATCTCGCAGCTCATGAGCAGTTCTTC.

This sequence joins TRBV19 and TRBJ2-3; D gene uncertain. Germline V CDR1 and CDR2: LNHDA, SQIVND (reference sequence). Trimming stripped 3 bases from V and 0 bases from J, with 7 bases between. The CDR3 runs 14 residues. The CDR3 loop reads CASSIQISTDTQYF. The CDR3, as DNA: TGTGCCAGTAGTATCCAGATTAGCACAGATACGCAGTATTTT.

The chain carries TRBV24-1 and TRBJ2-2, with D perhaps TRBD1 or TRBD2 (5 bases each). This CDR3 region has 16 residues. V was pared by 1 base and J by 7 bases, with 15 bases between. Looked up from germline, CDR1 is KGHDR and CDR2 is SFDVKD. The CDR3 loop is CATSDFKGRGVGELFF. The CDR3 DNA reads as TGTGCCACCAGTGATTTCAAGGGGAGAGGGGTCGGGGAGCTGTTTTTT.

V is TRBV29-1 and J is TRBJ2-5; D is perhaps TRBD1 (6 bases). This CDR3 region has 12 residues. V gave up 6 bases and J gave up 3 bases, with 11 bases separating them. Looked up from germline, CDR1 is SQVTM and CDR2 is ANQGSEA. The CDR3 loop is CSVDPGEETQYF. CDR3 sequence (DNA): TGCAGCGTCGACCCAGGGGAAGAGACCCAGTACTTC.

The chain recombines TRBV28 with TRBJ2-7; D call uncertain. The CDR3 consists of 15 residues. V lost 3 bases, J lost 3 bases, and 15 bases lay in between. The germline CDR1 and CDR2 sequences are MDHEN and SYDVKM. CDR3 protein: CASSFSWRVDYEQYF. CDR3 nucleotide sequence: TGTGCCAGCAGTTTCTCGTGGCGCGTAGACTACGAGCAGTACTTC.

This clonotype occurred a few times. This rearrangement joins TRBV19 to TRBJ1-1; D remains unclear. V was cut by 6 bases and J by 4 bases, with 12 bases left in between. The CDR3 loop spans 13 amino acids. Germline CDR1 is LNHDA and CDR2 is SQIVND (reference sequence). CDR3 DNA sequence: TGTGCCAGTAGGCGAGCTTTAGGCACTGAAGCTTTCTTT. It encodes CASRRALGTEAFF.

The CDR3 DNA is TGTGCCAGCAGCCGCGCCCGGGACAGCCTCACCGGGGAGCTGTTTTTT. As protein: CASSRARDSLTGELFF. The chain is built from TRBV4-2 and TRBJ2-2; 7 bases fit TRBD1. The V segment lost 4 bases and the J segment 4 bases; nucleotides outside the gene matches: 9. This CDR3 region has 16 residues. Per germline, CDR1 LGHNA and CDR2 YNFKEQ.

The chain uses TRBV12-3 or TRBV12-4 and TRBJ1-3, with D maybe TRBD1 (6 bases). The CDR3 loop spans 15 amino acids. Trimming cost V 7 bases and J 3 bases, with 16 bases left between them. CDR3 coding DNA: TGTGCCAGCACCAACAGGGTATTCGGTGGAAACACCATATATTTT. It specifies CASTNRVFGGNTIYF.

The gene calls are TRBV5-6 and TRBJ2-5, with unresolved D. V was pared by 2 bases and J by 5 bases, with 10 bases between. The germline CDR1 and CDR2 sequences are SGHDT and YYEEEE. The CDR3 consists of 13 residues. The CDR3 loop is CASSFPASETQYF. The CDR3 DNA reads TGTGCCAGCAGCTTTCCGGCTTCGGAGACCCAGTACTTC.

V and J are TRBV19 and TRBJ1-5, with TRBD1 matching 8 bases. V gave up 3 bases and J gave up 4 bases; unmatched junction bases: 5. The CDR3 covers 15 residues. Germline CDR1 and CDR2: LNHDA and SQIVND (reference sequence). The CDR3 sequence: CASSIPTGVNQPQHF. Written as DNA, the CDR3 is TGTGCCAGTAGTATTCCGACAGGGGTTAATCAGCCCCAGCATTTT.

V and J are TRBV5-6 and TRBJ2-7; possible D gene TRBD1, 5 bases. CDR1 SGHDT and CDR2 YYEEEE come from the germline V gene. The germline V and J ends were trimmed by 1 base and 2 bases, with 19 bases remaining between them. The CDR3 has 17 amino acids. As DNA, the CDR3 is TGTGCCAGCAGCTTGCAGGGTTTCGCCCTCCCTGCCTACGAGCAGTACTTC. Its translation is CASSLQGFALPAYEQYF.

The chain carries TRBV24-1 and TRBJ2-3; 11 positions agree with TRBD2. The CDR3 has 19 amino acids. Germline assignment: CDR1 KGHDR and CDR2 SFDVKD. Trimming cost V 0 bases and J 5 bases; bases outside gene matches: 12. CDR3 nucleotides: TGTGCCACCAGTGATTTGGATAGCGGGAGGGCCGAGCAGGGAGATACGCAGTATTTT. It is translated as CATSDLDSGRAEQGDTQYF.

This clonotype was detected a few times. The chain is built from TRBV27 and TRBJ2-7; the match to TRBD1 covers 8 bases. CDR3 size: 16 residues. The V gene's germline CDR1 is MNHEY and CDR2 SMNVEV (reference sequence). Germline trimming cut 0 bases from V and 4 bases from J; bases unmatched to any gene: 8. CDR3: CASSLSFRTGRYEQYF. As DNA, the CDR3 is TGTGCCAGCAGTTTATCATTTCGGACAGGGAGATACGAGCAGTACTTC.

The genes are TRBV5-6 and TRBJ2-1, with TRBD1 identical over 7 bases. In germline, CDR1 is SGHDT, CDR2 YYEEEE. Trimming removed 1 base from V and 14 bases from J; junction bases left unmatched: 3. The CDR3 runs 11 residues. The CDR3 nucleotides read TGTGCCAGCAGCTTGACAGGGGAGAAGTTCTTC. This encodes CASSLTGEKFF.

The table lists this clonotype with a few counts. The rearrangement links TRBV6-2 or TRBV6-3 to TRBJ2-7; D is undetermined. This CDR3 has 15 residues. V lost 2 bases to trimming and J lost 0 bases, with 11 bases between them. The germline V gene has CDR1 MNHEY and CDR2 SVGEGT. CDR3 coding DNA: TGTGCCAGCAGTTACACAGCCCAGAGCTCCTACGAGCAGTACTTC. Amino acids: CASSYTAQSSYEQYF.

The genes are TRBV6-5 and TRBJ2-2, with 9 positions matching TRBD1. From germline, CDR1 is MNHEY and CDR2 SVGAGI. V was pared by 1 base and J by 4 bases, with 10 bases of the junction left unmatched. The length of the CDR3 is 18 residues. The CDR3 region has the DNA TGTGCCAGCAGTTACTGGCTCGGGACAGGGCGTAGCACCGGGGAGCTGTTTTTT. Its protein is CASSYWLGTGRSTGELFF.

The chain uses TRBV6-2 or TRBV6-3 and TRBJ1-1; D is ambiguous. The germline gives CDR1 MNHEY, CDR2 SVGEGT. Trimming shortened V by 5 bases and J by 0 bases, and 13 bases separated the two germline ends. CDR3 length equals 15 residues. Here the CDR3 reads CASSSSLLMNTEAFF. CDR3 nucleotide sequence: TGTGCCAGCAGTAGCAGCCTCCTAATGAACACTGAAGCTTTCTTT.